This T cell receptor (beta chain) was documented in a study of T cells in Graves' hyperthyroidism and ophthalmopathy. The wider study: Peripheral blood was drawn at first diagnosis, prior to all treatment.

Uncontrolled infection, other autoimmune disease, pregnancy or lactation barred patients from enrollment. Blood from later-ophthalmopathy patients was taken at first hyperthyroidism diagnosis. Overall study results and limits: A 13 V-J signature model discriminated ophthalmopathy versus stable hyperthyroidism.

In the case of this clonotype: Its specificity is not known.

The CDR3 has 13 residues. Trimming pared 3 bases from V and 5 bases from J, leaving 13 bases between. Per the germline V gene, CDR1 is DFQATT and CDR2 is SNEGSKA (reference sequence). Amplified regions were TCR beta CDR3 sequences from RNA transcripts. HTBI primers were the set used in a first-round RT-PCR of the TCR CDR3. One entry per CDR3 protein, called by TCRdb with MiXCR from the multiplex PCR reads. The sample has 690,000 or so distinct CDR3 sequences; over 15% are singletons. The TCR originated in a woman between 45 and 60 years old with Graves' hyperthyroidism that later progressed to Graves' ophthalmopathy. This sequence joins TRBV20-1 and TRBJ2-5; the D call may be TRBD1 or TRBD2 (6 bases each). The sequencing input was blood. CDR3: CSASGGPRETQYF. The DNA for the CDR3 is TGCAGTGCTAGTGGGGGGCCTCGGGAGACCCAGTACTTC.